This T cell receptor beta chain was identified in a study of early T cells in non-severe SARS-CoV-2 infection. Study-level information: It was bulk RNA from unsorted whole blood that was sequenced, and the chains were unpaired.

The CDR3 has 13 amino acids. V lost 0 bases to trimming and J lost 4 bases, with 4 bases between them. CDR1 is LNHNV and CDR2 is YYDKDF in the germline V gene (reference sequence). Individual cDNA molecules each received unique molecular identifiers attached to them. TCRdb independently ran MiXCR on the 5' RACE reads; one entry per CDR3 protein. The sample yields roughly 53,000 distinct CDR3 sequences, 9.3% seen once. This clonotype was detected ten times or more. V is TRBV15 and J is TRBJ1-3; no clear D. The sample was whole blood. This receptor was identified in an adult who was a healthcare worker with PCR-confirmed SARS-CoV-2 infection or an uninfected control (not recorded which). The CDR3 bases are TGTGCCACCAGCAGAGATGTCGGAAACACCATATATTTT. Its protein is CATSRDVGNTIYF.